This T cell receptor (beta chain) was captured in a study of human T cells and chemical hapten exposure (dated by TCRdb to about 2021). With regard to the full study: For sensitization, 2% DPC in acetone was applied to a roughly 2 cm by roughly 2 cm area of upper inner arm skin. Libraries were pooled for sequencing, and variation in per-sample TCR yields was attributed mainly to small differences in library volumes within the pool. This study followed changes in the peripheral blood TCR repertoire in vivo during primary and secondary sensitization of alopecia patients to the hapten diphenylcyclopropenone (DPC). Blood samples were taken from patients before sensitization (week 0) and then at 2, 6 and about 24 weeks after DPC sensitization. Patch tests used Finn chambers with 0.01% DPC on the upper back, scored after 6 days by International Contact Dermatitis Research Group standards. Throughout the roughly 26-week study period, patients were also given weekly therapeutic DPC doses on the scalp. Blood for TCR sequencing was provided by twenty-nine alopecia patients at one to four time points (pre-sensitization, 2, 6 and 24 weeks). The mostly female patient cohort included alopecia areata with under or over 50% scalp involvement, alopecia totalis and alopecia universalis. Overall study results and their limits: Alopecia, a presumed autoimmune disease, was present in all patients, so the immune response of the patients might differ from that of healthy individuals. Repeated subsampling changed both the strength of the expansion versus patch-test correlation and the threshold at which the correlation became significant. DPC sensitization did not change how many TCRs were above 1 in 1000 frequency, and no evidence was found of alterations in global repertoire structure. Significantly more large CDR3 similarity clusters were formed by expanded TCRs than by pre-sensitization or healthy control sets, consistent with antigen-driven responses. Patch test score was positively correlated with the number of PT1 expanded TCRs, with significance at thresholds 8, 16 and 32 but not at 4.

The library was obtained by RACE. The run used a NextSeq 500. Library preparation attached unique molecular identifiers to individual cDNA molecules for quantitative, reproducible TCR counting. Both TCR alpha and TCR beta chains were sequenced from each blood RNA sample. Regarding the original processing steps: Samples had a median of roughly 98,000 TCRs, with a range from about 23,224 to 700,000. The Decombinator software suite was used to annotate the V, J and CDR3 of the TCR reads. For the PS versus PT1 abundance plots, all samples were subsampled to the same number of TCRs (28,000). TCRs were defined as expanded if absent before sensitization and observed at least eight times at the 2-week time point. TCRdb itself trimmed the public reads at Q25 with fastp, ran MiXCR and retained productive beta chains. Rows are combined by CDR3 protein, so each entry shows the most common genes and DNA. TCRdb assigned the V and J calls; the authors' analysis was not used. Counted in this sample were around 56,000 distinct CDR3 sequences; more than 7.5% of them appeared once. 9.6% of the sample lies in the top ten.

In the paper's terms, the time point label means: pre-sensitization, week 0. The sample's treatment or condition label is to be understood as: therapeutic diphenylcyclopropenone sensitization with weekly scalp DPC. At every patch-test visit, the blood draw took place before the patch test was put on. Patients were considered eligible if aged 18 to 70, diagnosed with alopecia and deemed suitable for DPC therapy, and patients were excluded if pregnant. Total RNA was extracted from unfractionated whole blood collected in Tempus Blood RNA tubes. Looking up the germline V gene yields CDR1 SGHVS and CDR2 FNYEAQ. The CDR3 sequence holds 15 residues, the cysteine and phenylalanine included. Here the CDR3 DNA is all that survives: 45 bases in frame from base 1. V drops 5 bases and J drops 0 bases, leaving 14 bases in between. A word on this clonotype: Its target antigen remains unknown. Base qualities were left out, and no much larger clone turns up one base away.

The sequencing here drew on whole blood, taken in connection with sensitization to the hapten diphenylcyclopropenone (DPC). The rearranged segments are TRBV7-6 and TRBJ2-7; TRBD2 is a possible D gene, resting on 6 matching bases. The receptor was derived from a man aged 40-55 years with alopecia areata. Some clones in this sample may be carry-over from other donors' samples. The nucleotides are TGTGCCAGCAGCGCTAGCGCGCCGAGCTCCTACGAGCAGTACTTC. This codes for CASSASAPSSYEQYF.